This TCR beta chain is drawn from a study of metastatic and nonmetastatic thyroid tumors. At the level of the study: The study looked at repertoires side by side in blood and in tumor or nodule tissue from malignant and benign thyroid patients.

Thyroid surgery had not been preceded by any treatment in any patient. Trimming stripped 6 bases from V and 4 bases from J, with 4 bases between. The germline V gene encodes CDR1 LGHDT and CDR2 YNNKEL (reference sequence). This CDR3 spans 11 amino acids. Authors' processing steps: The distant-metastasis classifier for papillary thyroid cancer was built from CDR3 differences across clinicopathological groups. TCRdb re-processed the PCR reads through MiXCR. The V and J calls reflect TCRdb's pipeline rather than the authors' work. This sample has about 49,000 clones; less than 5% occur once, and the top ten carry roughly a tenth. Overall study findings and caveats: Patients with malignant thyroid tumors reportedly had significantly higher TCR beta diversity than those with benign nodules, in blood and tumor.

There are many counts of this clone. Its antigen is still unknown. The chain links TRBV3-1 to TRBJ2-1; D gene unclear. The specimen was blood. This receptor was identified in a female donor with papillary thyroid cancer or a benign thyroid nodule (not recorded which). Some clones in this sample may be carry-over from other donors' samples. CDR3 nucleotide sequence: TGTGCCAGCAGTCATTACAATGAGCAGTTCTTC. This codes for CASSHYNEQFF.